This T cell receptor (beta chain) was sequenced for a study of metastatic and nonmetastatic thyroid tumors. Findings and caveats of the study: Significantly higher TCR beta diversity was reportedly seen in malignant thyroid tumors than benign nodules, in blood and tumor.

This clone was seen a few times. Antigen: not known. Every patient underwent thyroid surgery untreated. TCRdb re-clonotyped the PCR reads through MiXCR. The top ten clones hold 9.5% to 13% of a sample with several thousand clones, roughly 33% of them seen once. This CDR3 is 17 amino acids long. Germline V lookup: CDR1 MNHEY, CDR2 SVGAGI. V lost 6 bases, J lost 0 bases, and 12 bases stayed unmatched. The source is a female donor with papillary thyroid cancer or a benign thyroid nodule (not recorded which). Some clones in this sample may be carry-over from other donors' samples. The sequenced sample was tumor tissue. The rearrangement uses TRBV6-5 and TRBJ2-3; 7 bases map to TRBD2. The DNA of the CDR3 is TGTGCCAGCAGACCGTCGCCGGGACTACTAAGCACAGATACGCAGTATTTT. Encoded protein: CASRPSPGLLSTDTQYF.